Included here is one TCR beta chain sequence, with context. What it binds is not known. This specimen belongs to a study of lymphopenia after photon versus proton radiotherapy. Clones were sequenced by immunoSEQ multiplex PCR, and TCRdb holds only the in-frame ones, with some missing. The sample holds around 6,000 clones; approximately 89% are singletons and the top ten take around 10%. This CDR3 comprises 18 residues. CDR1 is LGHNA and CDR2 is YNFKEQ in the germline V gene. V shed 5 bases and J 5 bases; nucleotides not matched to a gene: 13. Findings of the study overall: Post-nadir TCR diversity decline inversely tracked overall survival among those who died. Better survival with proton therapy was suggested as possible, not demonstrated. Under photons, naive T cells and diversity fell while effector/memory populations rose.

The V call is TRBV4-2, the J call TRBJ1-6, with TRBD1 matching over 9 bases. The receptor's source is a man aged 55 to 70 with cholangiocarcinoma. Sequencing used peripheral blood, obtained from a patient treated with photon-based radiotherapy. The CDR3 here is CASSFKTSGTGNNSPLHF. Written as DNA, the CDR3 is TGTGCCAGCAGCTTCAAAACCTCCGGGACAGGGAATAATTCACCCCTCCACTTT.